This T cell receptor beta chain was observed in a study of molecular identifiers for immune sequencing clone quantification (dated by TCRdb to the late 2010s). Study-level background: For a replicate experiment, RNA from approximately 20,000 or 100,000 naive CD8 T cells was divided into five aliquots, and four of the five aliquots were sequenced. This methods study used CD8 T cells to benchmark TCR RNA copy counting and molecular-identifier clustering-based TCR repertoire sequencing (MIDCIRS). Points the paper makes about the study in general: Highly expanded clone sizes could be underestimated if identical TCR molecules share a barcode. Without barcode sub-clustering, chimeric consensus sequences inflated TCR diversity; chimeras reached as high as 47%. Approximately 3 recovered TCR RNA copies per cell were obtained by modeling, versus roughly 9.7 by digital PCR, implying a capture efficiency of about 30%. In CMV-specific effector cells, clones with more than 20 RNA copies accounted for over 97% of molecules, whereas in naive cells such clones accounted for under 1%. Spiked-in Jurkat TCR RNA (10 copies' worth), which is not part of the donor repertoire, was contained in the naive libraries. Even against a background of some 1 million naive CD8 T cells, spiked-in Jurkat TCR RNA amounting to a single cell's worth was reported to be detectable.

Naive CD8 T cell libraries were made from about 20,000 to 1,000,000 sorted cells using 10%, 30% or 50% of purified RNA. On a BD FACSAria II, naive CD8 T cells were FACS-sorted as CD8+CD4-CCR7+CD45RA+ and collected into RLT Plus buffer. To test detection sensitivity, Jurkat RNA equivalent to ten TCR copies was spiked into samples of roughly 20,000-1,100,000 naive CD8 T cells. CD8 T cells were enriched using RosetteSep CD8+ T Cell Enrichment Cocktail and Ficoll-Paque, and the enriched cells then underwent ACK red cell lysis. This clonotype was recorded many times. Its antigen is unknown. No clone much larger than this one lies a single base away; base qualities are absent. The CDR3 runs 16 residues from the cysteine to the phenylalanine. CDR3 DNA is the only sequence kept; it has 48 bases, read in frame from the first base. V and J are truncated by 3 bases and 1 base respectively, leaving an intervening sequence of 15 bases. CDR1 MDHEN and CDR2 SYDVKM are derived from the germline V gene.

The library was made by PCR. The sequencer was a NextSeq 500. Bulk TCR libraries were made following a previously described method, with the TCR primers given in Table S5. The Qiagen AllPrep DNA/RNA kit was used to purify total RNA. Before analysis, reads from multiple sequencing runs of the same library were pooled. Per the source publication's procedure: Reads were retained only if the reads had an exact TCR constant sequence, and the retained reads were trimmed to 150 nt and grouped according to their 12-nt molecular barcodes. Reads inside each barcode group were sub-clustered using a 15% Levenshtein threshold, and a quality-weighted consensus sequence was constructed for each RNA molecule. Non-functional sequences were removed, as were lower-count sequences one edit away from another. Barcode sub-clusters with fewer than 20% of the maximum read count were removed, based on fitting two negative binomial distributions. TCRdb applied fastp at Q25 and MiXCR to the public reads, then kept only in-frame beta chains. Entries are consolidated by CDR3 protein sequence, retaining the most common genes and DNA. The V and J calls were not made by the authors but by TCRdb's processing. Here the sample has more than 85,000 distinct CDR3 sequences; less than 35% occur a single time. Together, the top ten hold roughly 10% of the sample.

The sequenced sample consisted of naive CD8+ T cells from blood, with Jurkat cell RNA spiked in. This specimen's cell subset or site label, per the study, means: FACS-sorted CD8+CD4-CCR7+CD45RA+ naive T cells. The chain is assembled from TRBV28 and TRBJ2-5; TRBD1 is a possible D gene, resting on 5 matching bases. This TCR was recovered from a human donor in good health. Some libraries in this study had Jurkat cell RNA spiked in. The DNA sequence is TGTGCCAGCAGTTTTGTGTGGGGCAGACTCCAAGAGACCCAGTACTTC. It translates to CASSFVWGRLQETQYF.